What follows describes a single T cell receptor (beta chain). This CDR3 is built from 16 residues. Germline V gene data show CDR1 as SGHKS and CDR2 as YYEKEE (reference sequence). V lost 4 bases and J lost 9; bases outside the gene matches: 14. Sequencing was performed with immunoSEQ multiplex PCR; in TCRdb, only in-frame clones are kept and a portion is missing. The table lists roughly 200,000 clones, 94% of them singletons. The record originates from a study of blood T cell repertoires in COVID-19. Study background: From the United States, Italy and Spain came samples of acute and convalescent COVID-19. The cDNA or gDNA used as material had been derived from T cells, B-cell-depleted T cells, or PBMCs.

The clonotype comes from a man between 25 and 39 years old with COVID-19, enrolled during active disease. Sequencing was carried out using peripheral blood. The chain has TRBV5-5 and TRBJ2-1; TRBD1 agrees at 9 bases. The CDR3 loop is CASSITGQGASGEQFF. CDR3 bases: TGTGCCAGCAGCATAACGGGACAGGGCGCCAGCGGTGAGCAGTTCTTC.